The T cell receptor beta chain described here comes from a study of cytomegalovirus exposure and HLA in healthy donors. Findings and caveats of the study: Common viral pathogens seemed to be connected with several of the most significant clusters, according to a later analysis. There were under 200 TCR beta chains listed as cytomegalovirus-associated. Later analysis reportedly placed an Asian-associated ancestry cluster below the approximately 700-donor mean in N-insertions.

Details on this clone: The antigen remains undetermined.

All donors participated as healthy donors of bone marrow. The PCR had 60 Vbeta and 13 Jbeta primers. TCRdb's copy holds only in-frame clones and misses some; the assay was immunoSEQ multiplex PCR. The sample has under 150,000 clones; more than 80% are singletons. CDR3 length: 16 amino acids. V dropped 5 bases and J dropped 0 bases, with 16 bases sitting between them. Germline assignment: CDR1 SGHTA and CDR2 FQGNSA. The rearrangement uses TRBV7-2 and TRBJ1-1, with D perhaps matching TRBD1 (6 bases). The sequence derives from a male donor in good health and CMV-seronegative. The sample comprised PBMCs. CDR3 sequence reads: CASSPRGSVMNTEAFF. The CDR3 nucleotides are TGTGCCAGCAGCCCGAGGGGGTCAGTCATGAACACTGAAGCTTTCTTT.